The 9 T cell receptor beta chains in this list originate from one sample, sequenced in a study of molecular identifiers for immune sequencing clone quantification. TCRdb independently ran MiXCR on the PCR reads; one entry per CDR3 protein. Here the sample spans more than 60,000 distinct CDR3 sequences, about a sixth being singletons. Input material: naive CD8+ T cells from blood, with Jurkat cell RNA spiked in. Specified subset: FACS-sorted CD8+CD4-CCR7+CD45RA+ naive T cells. These receptor sequences come from a human donor in good health. Some libraries in this study had Jurkat cell RNA spiked in.

This clonotype was picked up a small number of times. Just one base apart from a much larger clone, this may be a read error. The CDR3 DNA reads TGTGCCGGCAGCTCCTCCGCTCGTGGGCAGACTGAAAAACTGTTTTTT. Translated: CAGSSSARGQTEKLFF. The rearrangement uses TRBV2 and TRBJ1-4; D gene ambiguous. CDR1 is SNHLY, CDR2 FYNNEI, per germline. CDR3 length equals 16 residues.

The V gene is TRBV6-2 or TRBV6-3, the J gene TRBJ2-7, with unresolved D. The CDR3 runs 13 residues. The ends were cut back, 6 bases at V and 2 bases at J, with 11 bases in the middle. Germline V gene data show CDR1 as MNHEY and CDR2 as SVGEGT. This chain's CDR3 is CASSAGRAYEQYF. The CDR3 nucleotides read TGTGCCAGCAGCGCCGGAAGAGCCTACGAGCAGTACTTC.

Ten or more counts support this clonotype. The chain employs TRBV10-3 and TRBJ2-7; TRBD1 matches 9 bases. The CDR3 extends over 15 amino acids. CDR1 is ENHRY, CDR2 SYGVKD, per germline. V dropped 3 bases and J dropped 2; count of bases not matched to a gene: 5. The DNA of the CDR3 is TGTGCCATCAGTGAAAAGGACAGGGGCGCCTACGAGCAGTACTTC. Residues: CAISEKDRGAYEQYF.

This clonotype was found many times. The rearrangement joins TRBV5-6 to TRBJ2-7; perhaps TRBD2 as D (6 bases). Germline lookup yields CDR1 SGHDT and CDR2 YYEEEE. Trimming took 2 bases from V and 1 from J, leaving 10 bases between them. CDR3 length equals 14 residues. Written as DNA, the CDR3 is TGTGCCAGCAGCTTCGGGGGAGGTTCCTACGAGCAGTACTTC. Its translation is CASSFGGGSYEQYF.

A word on this clonotype: A much more abundant neighbour one base away suggests this may be a read error. This chain connects TRBV15 to TRBJ2-5, with 12 bases aligning to TRBD2. The germline CDR1 and CDR2 sequences are LNHNV and YYDKDF (reference sequence). The length of the CDR3 is 17 residues. V dropped 1 base and J dropped 4; count of bases not matched to a gene: 7. This CDR3 reads CATSRGLAGGLRETQYF. As DNA, the CDR3 is TGTGCCACCAGCAGAGGCCTAGCGGGAGGGCTGCGAGAGACCCAGTACTTC.

This clonotype was counted ten times or more. The gene calls are TRBV11-2 and TRBJ2-1; D is unresolved. CDR3 length: 16 amino acids. Per germline, CDR1 SGHAT and CDR2 FQNNGV. The V gene lost 3 bases and the J gene lost 0 bases, with 12 bases spanning the gap. Here the CDR3 reads CASSLYPGNSYNEQFF. CDR3 DNA sequence: TGTGCCAGCAGCTTGTATCCGGGTAACTCCTACAATGAGCAGTTCTTC.

The V call is TRBV27, the J call TRBJ1-5; D is undetermined. V dropped 3 bases and J dropped 0 bases, with 9 bases sitting between them. CDR3 length: 15 residues. The germline gives CDR1 MNHEY, CDR2 SMNVEV (reference sequence). The CDR3 region is CASSLSSNSNQPQHF. The CDR3 bases are TGTGCCAGCAGTTTGAGCAGTAATAGCAATCAGCCCCAGCATTTT.

In this sample, this clonotype turned up many times. The chain couples TRBV18 to TRBJ2-1, with 9 bases identical to TRBD1. This CDR3 has 15 residues. V gave up 0 bases and J gave up 12 bases; unmatched junction bases: 9. The germline V gene has CDR1 KGHSH and CDR2 LQKENI. The CDR3 loop reads CASSPPDRGFGGQFF. Here the CDR3 DNA reads TGTGCCAGCTCACCACCCGACAGGGGGTTTGGGGGGCAGTTCTTC.

This clonotype was observed many times. The J gene is TRBJ2-6, the V gene TRBV4-1; 7 bases are shared with TRBD1. From germline, CDR1 is MGHRA and CDR2 YSYEKL. Losses at the gene ends were 3 bases for V and 0 bases for J; bases not matched to a gene: 17. This CDR3 has 21 amino acids. This chain's CDR3 is CASSQTGILGDSISGANVLTF. The CDR3 region has the DNA TGCGCCAGCAGCCAGACCGGTATTTTGGGGGACAGTATCTCTGGGGCCAACGTCCTGACTTTC.